Below, 31 T cell receptor beta chains from the same sample are listed, as sequenced in a study of T cells in Graves' hyperthyroidism and ophthalmopathy. RNA transcripts gave rise to amplified TCR beta CDR3 regions. The HTBI primer set drove a first-round RT-PCR of the TCR CDR3. MiXCR was run by TCRdb on the multiplex PCR reads, yielding one entry per CDR3 protein. The sample shows 300,000 to 350,000 distinct CDR3 sequences, approximately 17% of them seen only once. The sample taken for sequencing was blood. The receptors come from a man aged 30 to 45 with Graves' hyperthyroidism.

The chain combines TRBV19 with TRBJ2-2; D ambiguous. CDR3 size: 15 residues. V gave up 5 bases and J gave up 4 bases, with 14 bases separating them. The V gene's germline CDR1 is LNHDA and CDR2 SQIVND (reference sequence). The CDR3 region has the DNA TGTGCCAGTAGTCTCGACCACCCATCCACCGGGGAGCTGTTTTTT. It yields the protein CASSLDHPSTGELFF. The complete variable domain, with remaining parts taken from reference TRBV19 and TRBJ2-2, reads DGGITQSPKYLFRKEGQNVTLSCEQNLNHDAMYWYRQDPGQGLRLIYYSQIVNDFQKGDIAEGYSVSREKKESFPLTVTSAQKNPTAFYLCASSLDHPSTGELFFGEGSRLTVL.

In this sample, this clonotype turned up a few times. The chain links TRBV7-8 to TRBJ1-3, with D tentatively TRBD1 (5 bases). Germline CDR1 SGHVS, CDR2 FQNEAQ. V gave up 1 base and J gave up 0 bases, with 10 bases separating them. The CDR3 extends over 16 amino acids. Here the CDR3 reads CASSLGGGYSGNTIYF. The DNA of the CDR3 is TGTGCCAGCAGCTTAGGGGGCGGATACTCTGGAAACACCATATATTTT.

There are a few counts of this clonotype. The chain uses TRBV5-1 and TRBJ2-3, with no clear D. CDR1 SGHRS and CDR2 YFSETQ come from the germline V gene. The ends were cut back, 4 bases at V and 0 bases at J, with 9 bases in the middle. The CDR3 consists of 14 residues. CDR3 DNA: TGCGCCAGCAGCCCACGATCTAGCACAGATACGCAGTATTTT. Translation: CASSPRSSTDTQYF. Complete variable domain (other parts from reference TRBV5-1 and TRBJ2-3): KAGVTQTPRYLIKTRGQQVTLSCSPISGHRSVSWYQQTPGQGLQFLFEYFSETQRNKGNFPGRFSGRQFSNSRSEMNVSTLELGDSALYLCASSPRSSTDTQYFGPGTRLTVL.

This clonotype was observed a handful of times. This chain connects TRBV7-8 to TRBJ1-2; D is unclear. CDR3 length equals 13 residues. The V end lost 5 bases, the J end lost 6 bases, and 13 bases lay between the germline ends. Germline V gene sequence: CDR1 SGHVS, CDR2 FQNEAQ. CDR3 protein: CASSQNRWNGYTF. In DNA, the CDR3 is TGTGCCAGCAGCCAAAATCGGTGGAATGGCTACACCTTC.

The chain has TRBV9 and TRBJ2-5; D not certain. The V and J ends lost 0 bases and 1 base respectively, with 4 bases between them. The CDR3 contains 13 residues. Germline-derived CDR1 and CDR2 are SGDLS and YYNGEE. CDR3 sequence reads: CASSVALQETQYF. The CDR3 DNA reads TGTGCCAGCAGCGTAGCCCTCCAAGAGACCCAGTACTTC.

Regarding this clonotype: A much larger clone differs by one base, so this may be a read error. The rearrangement links TRBV18 to TRBJ2-7; D uncertain. V was clipped by 6 bases and J by 5 bases, with 20 bases between them. The CDR3 loop spans 15 amino acids. Germline V CDR1 and CDR2: KGHSH, LQKENI. The CDR3 reads CASSPLQDPSHEQYF. CDR3 bases: TGTGCCAGCTCTCCCCTCCAGGATCCTTCCCACGAGCAGTACTTC. Looking up the rest from reference TRBV18 and TRBJ2-7 gives the full variable domain: NAGVMQNPRHLVRRRGQEARLRCSPMKGHSHVYWYRQLPEEGLKFMVYLQKENIIDESGMPKERFSAEFPKEGPSILRIQQVVRGDSAAYFCASSPLQDPSHEQYFGPGTRLTVT.

This clonotype was recorded at least ten times. This chain joins TRBV12-3 or TRBV12-4 and TRBJ2-1; D not certain. The CDR3 has 14 amino acids. V was pared by 6 bases and J by 9 bases, with 18 bases between. This CDR3 reads CASRFLRRGGEQFF. CDR3 sequence (DNA): TGTGCCAGCAGGTTCCTACGTAGAGGCGGTGAGCAGTTCTTC.

The sample holds a few counts of this clonotype. V gene TRBV4-1 combines with J gene TRBJ2-7; TRBD1 matches 10 bases. Germline V gives CDR1 MGHRA, CDR2 YSYEKL. This CDR3 has 15 residues. Losses at the gene ends were 6 bases for V and 4 bases for J; bases not matched to a gene: 9. CDR3 sequence: CASRPTGTGVYEQYF. CDR3 nucleotides: TGCGCCAGCAGACCTACGGGGACAGGGGTGTACGAGCAGTACTTC.

This clonotype was counted many times. The chain is built from TRBV7-3 and TRBJ1-1, with D uncertain. The CDR3 has 14 residues. Between the trimmed V and J ends, which lost 5 bases and 0 bases, there was a span of 10 bases. Germline-derived CDR1 and CDR2 are SGHTA and FQGTGA. In nucleotides, the CDR3 is TGTGCCAGCAGCCGAGGTGTAGTGAACACTGAAGCTTTCTTT. The encoded protein is CASSRGVVNTEAFF.

This clonotype was detected many times. This rearrangement joins TRBV7-2 to TRBJ2-3; no clear D. The V end lost 5 bases, the J end lost 0 bases, and 12 bases lay between the germline ends. Looked up from germline, CDR1 is SGHTA and CDR2 is FQGNSA. CDR3 length: 15 residues. Written as DNA, the CDR3 is TGTGCCAGCAGCCCAAAGTTCTCTAGCACAGATACGCAGTATTTT. It specifies CASSPKFSSTDTQYF.

The chain employs TRBV20-1 and TRBJ1-1, with unresolved D. V lost 3 bases and J lost 5, with 10 bases in between. This CDR3 contains 12 residues. Germline V gives CDR1 DFQATT, CDR2 SNEGSKA (reference sequence). The CDR3 reads CSARFSATEAFF. In nucleotides, the CDR3 is TGCAGTGCTAGGTTTTCGGCTACTGAAGCTTTCTTT.

At least ten counts were recorded for this clonotype. The chain is built from TRBV27 and TRBJ2-1; no clear D. The germline V gene has CDR1 MNHEY and CDR2 SMNVEV (reference sequence). V lost 2 bases and J lost 3, with 11 bases in between. CDR3 length equals 15 residues. DNA for the CDR3: TGTGCCAGCAGTTTACGAACACAGATCTACAATGAGCAGTTCTTC. It yields the protein CASSLRTQIYNEQFF.

This clonotype was recorded many times. The V and J genes are TRBV2 and TRBJ1-6; D might be TRBD1 (6 bases). Germline CDR1 is SNHLY and CDR2 is FYNNEI. Trimming shortened V by 5 bases and J by 6 bases, and 14 bases separated the two germline ends. The CDR3 is made up of 15 amino acids. CDR3 in amino acids: CASSKGGGRNSPLHF. Here the CDR3 DNA reads TGTGCCAGCAGTAAGGGAGGGGGGCGTAATTCACCCCTCCACTTT.

There are many counts of this clonotype. V and J are TRBV3-1 and TRBJ2-7; 11 nucleotides line up with TRBD2. V gave up 2 bases and J gave up 2 bases; unmatched junction bases: 2. Germline-derived CDR1 and CDR2 are LGHDT and YNNKEL (reference sequence). The CDR3 totals 15 residues. The CDR3 loop reads CASSQPGLAAYEQYF. The CDR3 DNA follows: TGTGCCAGCAGCCAACCGGGACTAGCGGCCTACGAGCAGTACTTC.

This clonotype was seen more than once but under ten times. The chain is built from TRBV6-1 and TRBJ2-7; TRBD1 is a possible D gene (6 bases). Trimming removed 6 bases from V and 6 bases from J, with 12 bases in between. The CDR3 spans 12 residues. CDR1 MNHNS and CDR2 SASEGT come from the germline V gene. CDR3 nucleotide sequence: TGTGCCAGCAGGAACAGGGCTGGCGAGCAGTACTTC. Translation: CASRNRAGEQYF.

This clonotype was picked up a small number of times. Lacking the conserved final phenylalanine or tryptophan, this CDR3 likely reflects a read error. The genes are TRBV11-3 and TRBJ2-7; D is unclear. The CDR3 is 15 residues long. The germline CDR1 and CDR2 sequences are SGHNT and YENEEA. CDR3 protein: CASSLPPPATYEQYL. DNA for the CDR3: TGCGCCAGCAGCCTGCCCCCTCCGGCGACCTACGAGCAGTACCTC.

CDR3 protein: CASSHQGTSQRGETQYF. CDR3 nucleotides: TGTGCCAGCAGCCACCAAGGGACTAGCCAGAGGGGGGAGACCCAGTACTTC. V usage is TRBV7-9 and J usage is TRBJ2-5, with 9 bases identical to TRBD2. This CDR3 is 17 amino acids long. The germline V gene encodes CDR1 SEHNR and CDR2 FQNEAQ (reference sequence). The V gene end was trimmed by 5 bases and the J gene end by 5 bases; junction bases not matched to a gene: 15.

This clonotype was detected ten times or more. The rearrangement links TRBV12-5 to TRBJ2-5, with D possibly being TRBD2 (6 bases). The ends were cut back, 0 bases at V and 3 bases at J, with 17 bases in the middle. The CDR3 consists of 17 residues. Germline loops: CDR1 LGHNT, CDR2 FRNRAP. The CDR3 nucleotides read TGTGCTAGTGGTTTGGTACCTCGGCAGGAGGGCGAAGAGACCCAGTACTTC. Protein: CASGLVPRQEGEETQYF.

V usage is TRBV29-1 and J usage is TRBJ1-1, with D maybe TRBD1 (6 bases). This CDR3 region has 13 residues. The V end lost 7 bases, the J end lost 2 bases, and 14 bases lay between the germline ends. CDR1 and CDR2 from the germline V gene are SQVTM and ANQGSEA. This CDR3 is CSAGVGVNTEAFF. Here the CDR3 DNA reads TGCAGCGCAGGGGTAGGGGTTAACACTGAAGCTTTCTTT.

The chain carries TRBV16 and TRBJ1-3, with D unresolved. CDR1 and CDR2 from the germline V gene are KGHSY and FQNENV. Trimming took 0 bases from V and 3 from J, leaving 9 bases between them. This CDR3 spans 15 amino acids. CDR3 sequence (DNA): TGTGCCAGCAGCCAATCTTATGGAAATGGAAACACCATATATTTT. Amino acid sequence: CASSQSYGNGNTIYF.

This clonotype was detected ten times or more. This sequence joins TRBV11-2 and TRBJ2-7, with TRBD2 identical over 9 bases. The CDR3 loop spans 16 amino acids. The ends lost 4 bases at V and 6 bases at J; junction bases unmatched: 13. Germline CDR1 reads SGHAT; CDR2 reads FQNNGV. The CDR3 DNA reads as TGTGCCAGCAGCTCCGAGGGGGGGACTAGCCGGCGCGAGCAGTACTTC. It yields the protein CASSSEGGTSRREQYF.

This clonotype was observed a few times. The chain couples TRBV20-1 to TRBJ1-1; the match to TRBD1 covers 11 bases. The CDR3 loop spans 13 amino acids. Germline CDR1 is DFQATT and CDR2 is SNEGSKA (reference sequence). CDR3 in DNA: TGCAGAGGGACAGGGGGACTTAACACTGAAGCTTTCTTT. As protein: CRGTGGLNTEAFF.

This clonotype was picked up a small number of times. In DNA form, the CDR3 reads TGTGCCAGCAGCTCGGGCAGGGTAACGAGCCCAACCGGGGAGCTGTTTTTT. Its protein is CASSSGRVTSPTGELFF. The chain has TRBV28 and TRBJ2-2; D perhaps matches TRBD1 (5 bases). There are 17 residues in the CDR3. The germline CDR1 and CDR2 sequences are MDHEN and SYDVKM. The V and J ends lost 6 bases and 5 bases respectively, with 22 bases between them.

This clonotype was seen ten or more times. The chain has TRBV6-1 and TRBJ2-3; the D is unclear. The germline V gene encodes CDR1 MNHNS and CDR2 SASEGT. The CDR3 is 14 residues long. V lost 3 bases and J lost 1, with 8 bases in between. The CDR3 DNA reads TGTGCCAGCAGTGACGACTTGCGCACAGATACGCAGTATTTT. Protein: CASSDDLRTDTQYF.

This rearrangement joins TRBV27 to TRBJ2-5; a possible D gene is TRBD1 (6 bases). This CDR3 spans 15 amino acids. The germline V and J ends were trimmed by 5 bases and 4 bases, with 17 bases remaining between them. Germline loops: CDR1 MNHEY, CDR2 SMNVEV (reference sequence). The CDR3 DNA is TGTGCCAGCAGTCCCGCCGTCAACAGGGCAGAGACCCAGTACTTC. It specifies CASSPAVNRAETQYF.

On this clonotype: It is unclear where the CDR3 begins or ends on the DNA, so no DNA is shown, and the CDR3 is as TCRdb lists it. V usage is TRBV27 and J usage is TRBJ2-2; the D call TRBD1 from the table was never checked on the DNA. The CDR3 totals 23 residues, both ends included. Looked up from germline, CDR1 is MNHEY and CDR2 is SMNVEV (reference sequence). The CDR3 is CASRASGGSYEQYFGPGTGELFF.

This clonotype has ten or more counts. The V gene is TRBV2, the J gene TRBJ1-1; no clear D gene. Trimming removed 11 bases from V and 5 bases from J, with 15 bases in between. The CDR3 is 12 amino acids. In germline, CDR1 is SNHLY, CDR2 FYNNEI. The CDR3 region has the DNA TGTGCCGGAGGTGGGGTCCGAACTGAAGCTTTCTTT. It is translated as CAGGGVRTEAFF. Full variable domain (missing parts from reference TRBV2 and TRBJ1-1): EPEVTQTPSHQVTQMGQEVILRCVPISNHLYFYWYRQILGQKVEFLVSFYNNEISEKSEIFDDQFSVERPDGSNFTLKIRSTKLEDSAMYFCAGGGVRTEAFFGQGTRLTVV.

This clonotype appeared a few times. The chain couples TRBV7-9 to TRBJ1-4; the D is unclear. Germline V gene lookup returns CDR1 SEHNR and CDR2 FQNEAQ (reference sequence). The CDR3 loop spans 13 amino acids. V dropped 1 base and J dropped 10 bases, with 10 bases sitting between them. The CDR3 nucleotides read TGTGCCAGCAGCTTAGAGGCGGGAGTAAAACTGTTTTTT. Translated, it gives CASSLEAGVKLFF.

The rearrangement joins TRBV30 to TRBJ1-3; 8 bases align to TRBD1. V lost 1 base, J lost 6 bases, and 8 bases stayed unmatched. The CDR3 length is 15 residues. The germline CDR1 and CDR2 sequences are GTSNPN and SVGIG (reference sequence). The CDR3 region has the DNA TGTGCCTGGAGTGGAAGGCGGGACAGGACAAACACCATATATTTT. Residues: CAWSGRRDRTNTIYF.

The J gene is TRBJ1-4, the V gene TRBV25-1; tentatively, D is TRBD1 (5 bases). The germline V and J ends were trimmed by 6 bases and 6 bases, with 8 bases remaining between them. The CDR3 has 12 amino acids. The V gene's germline CDR1 is MGHDK and CDR2 SYGVNS. The CDR3, as DNA: TGTGCCAGCAGGTTGGGGCATGAAAAACTGTTTTTT. This sequence encodes CASRLGHEKLFF.

This clonotype was detected ten times or more. The junction differs from germline at one of its ends, possibly a read error. V usage is TRBV7-7 and J usage is TRBJ2-7, with 8 bases identical to TRBD2. The CDR3 sequence is 14 residues long. Per germline, CDR1 SSHAT and CDR2 FNYEAQ (reference sequence). The DNA of the CDR3 is TGTGCTAGCAGCCCGGGAGAGCGGGAGACCGAGCAGTACTTC. Residues: CASSPGERETEQYF.